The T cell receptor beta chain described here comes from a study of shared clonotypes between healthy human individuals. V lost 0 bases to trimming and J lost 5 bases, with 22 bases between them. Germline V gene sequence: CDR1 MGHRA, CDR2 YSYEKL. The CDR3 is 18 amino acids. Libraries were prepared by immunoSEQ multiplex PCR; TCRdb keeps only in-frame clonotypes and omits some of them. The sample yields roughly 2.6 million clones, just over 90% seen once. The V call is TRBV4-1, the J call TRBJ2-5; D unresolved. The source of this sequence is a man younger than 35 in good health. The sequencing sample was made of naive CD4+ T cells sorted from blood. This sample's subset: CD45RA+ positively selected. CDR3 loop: CASSQDQQFVLGGETQYF. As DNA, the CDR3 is TGCGCCAGCAGCCAAGATCAACAATTTGTCTTAGGTGGGGAGACCCAGTACTTC.